The T cell receptor (beta chain) described here comes from a study of blood T cell repertoires in COVID-19. Study background: COVID-19 samples collected from the United States, Italy and Spain covered acute and convalescent phases.

Notes on this clone: In the same sample, other DNA sequences code for this CDR3.

The junction had 3 bases not matched to a gene; V was cut back by 3 bases and J by 4 bases. The CDR3 contains 15 residues. From germline, CDR1 is KGHSH and CDR2 LQKENI. Generated by immunoSEQ multiplex PCR, the TCRdb table keeps only in-frame clones and is missing some. The repertoire holds about 500,000 clones, with 89% as singletons. This TCR came from a man aged 18 to 30 with COVID-19, enrolled during active disease. The chain combines TRBV18 with TRBJ2-1; 10 nucleotides line up with TRBD2. What was sequenced was peripheral blood. Here the CDR3 DNA reads TGTGCCAGCTCACCTCTAGCGGGGGCGTACAATGAGCAGTTCTTC. Protein product: CASSPLAGAYNEQFF. Complete variable domain (other parts from reference TRBV18 and TRBJ2-1): NAGVMQNPRHLVRRRGQEARLRCSPMKGHSHVYWYRQLPEEGLKFMVYLQKENIIDESGMPKERFSAEFPKEGPSILRIQQVVRGDSAAYFCASSPLAGAYNEQFFGPGTRLTVL.